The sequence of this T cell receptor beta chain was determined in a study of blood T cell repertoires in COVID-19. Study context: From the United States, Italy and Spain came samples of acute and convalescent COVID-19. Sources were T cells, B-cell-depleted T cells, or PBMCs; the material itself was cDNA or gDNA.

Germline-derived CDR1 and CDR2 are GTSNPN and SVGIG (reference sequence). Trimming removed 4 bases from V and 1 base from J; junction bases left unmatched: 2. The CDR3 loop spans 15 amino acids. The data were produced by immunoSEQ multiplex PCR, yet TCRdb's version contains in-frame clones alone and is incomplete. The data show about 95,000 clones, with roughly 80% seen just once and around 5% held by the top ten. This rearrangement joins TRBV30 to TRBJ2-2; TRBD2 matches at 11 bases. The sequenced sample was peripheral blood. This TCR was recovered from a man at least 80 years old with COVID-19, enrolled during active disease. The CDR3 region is CAWNGLAGNTGELFF. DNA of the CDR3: TGTGCCTGGAATGGACTAGCGGGGAACACCGGGGAGCTGTTTTTT. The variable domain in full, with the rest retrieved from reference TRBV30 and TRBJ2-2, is SQTIHQWPATLVQPVGSPLSLECTVEGTSNPNLYWYRQAAGRGLQLLFYSVGIGQISSEVPQNLSASRPQDRQFILSSKKLLLSDSGFYLCAWNGLAGNTGELFFGEGSRLTVL.